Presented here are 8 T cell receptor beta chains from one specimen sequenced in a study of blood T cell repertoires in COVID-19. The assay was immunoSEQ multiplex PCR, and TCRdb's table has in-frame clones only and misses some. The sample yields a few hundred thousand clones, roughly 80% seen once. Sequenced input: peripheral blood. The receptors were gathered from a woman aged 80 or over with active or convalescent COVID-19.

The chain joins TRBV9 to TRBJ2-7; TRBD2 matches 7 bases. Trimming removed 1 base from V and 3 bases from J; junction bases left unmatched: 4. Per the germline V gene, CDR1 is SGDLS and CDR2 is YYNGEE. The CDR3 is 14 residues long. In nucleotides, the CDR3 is TGTGCCAGCAGCGTAACTAGCGCGAACTACGAGCAGTACTTC. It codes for CASSVTSANYEQYF.

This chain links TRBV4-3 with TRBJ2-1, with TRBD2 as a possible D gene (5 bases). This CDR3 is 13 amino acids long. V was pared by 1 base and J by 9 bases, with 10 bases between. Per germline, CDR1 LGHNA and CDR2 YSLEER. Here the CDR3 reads CASSQGSRVEQFF. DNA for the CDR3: TGCGCCAGCAGCCAAGGTTCGCGGGTTGAGCAGTTCTTC.

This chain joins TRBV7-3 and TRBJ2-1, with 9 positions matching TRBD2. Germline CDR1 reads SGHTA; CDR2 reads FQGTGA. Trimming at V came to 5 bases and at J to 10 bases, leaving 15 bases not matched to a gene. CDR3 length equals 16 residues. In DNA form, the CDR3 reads TGTGCCAGCAGCCCACCGGGACTAGCCGTGGGAGGCGAGCAGTTCTTC. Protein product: CASSPPGLAVGGEQFF.

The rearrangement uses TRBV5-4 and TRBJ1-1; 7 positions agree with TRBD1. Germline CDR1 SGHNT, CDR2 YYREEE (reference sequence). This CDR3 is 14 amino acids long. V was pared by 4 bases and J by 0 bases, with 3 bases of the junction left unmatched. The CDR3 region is CASSGGQLNTEAFF. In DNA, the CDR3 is TGTGCCAGCAGCGGGGGACAGCTGAACACTGAAGCTTTCTTT.

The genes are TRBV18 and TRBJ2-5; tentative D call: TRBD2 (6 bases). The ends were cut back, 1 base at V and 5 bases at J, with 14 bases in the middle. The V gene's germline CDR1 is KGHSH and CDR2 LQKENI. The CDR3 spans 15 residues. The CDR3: CASSPLASAAETQYF. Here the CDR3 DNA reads TGTGCCAGCTCACCACTAGCTAGCGCGGCGGAGACCCAGTACTTC. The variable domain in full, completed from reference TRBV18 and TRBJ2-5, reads NAGVMQNPRHLVRRRGQEARLRCSPMKGHSHVYWYRQLPEEGLKFMVYLQKENIIDESGMPKERFSAEFPKEGPSILRIQQVVRGDSAAYFCASSPLASAAETQYFGPGTRLLVL.

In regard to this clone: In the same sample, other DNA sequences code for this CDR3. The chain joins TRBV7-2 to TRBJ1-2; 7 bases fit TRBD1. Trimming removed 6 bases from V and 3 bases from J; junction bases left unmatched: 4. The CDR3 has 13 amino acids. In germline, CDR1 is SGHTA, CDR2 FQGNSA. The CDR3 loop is CASSPDRDYGYTF. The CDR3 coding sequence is TGTGCCAGCAGTCCAGACAGGGACTATGGCTACACCTTC.

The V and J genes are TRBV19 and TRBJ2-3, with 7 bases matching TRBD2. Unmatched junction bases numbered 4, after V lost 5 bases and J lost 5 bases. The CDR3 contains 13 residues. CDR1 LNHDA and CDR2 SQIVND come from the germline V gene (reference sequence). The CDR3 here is CASSSAGRDTQYF. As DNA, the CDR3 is TGTGCCAGTAGTTCAGCGGGGAGAGATACGCAGTATTTT.

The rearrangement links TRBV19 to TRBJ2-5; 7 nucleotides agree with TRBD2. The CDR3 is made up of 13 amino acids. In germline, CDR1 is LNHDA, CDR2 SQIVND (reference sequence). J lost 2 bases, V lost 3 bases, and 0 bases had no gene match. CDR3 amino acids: CASSMRGQETQYF. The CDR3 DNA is TGTGCCAGTAGTATGCGGGGGCAAGAGACCCAGTACTTC.